Listed below are T cell receptor beta chains from one sample, sequenced in a study of cytomegalovirus exposure and HLA in healthy donors. Repertoires were generated with immunoSEQ multiplex PCR, while TCRdb's copy carries only in-frame clones and drops some. The table shows roughly 170,000 clones, with approximately 84% occurring only once. Sequenced input: PBMCs. The receptor set was obtained from a girl aged 5-17 years in good health and CMV-seropositive. CDR3s include the opening cysteine and the closing phenylalanine or tryptophan. A D gene is named only where the DNA matches it firmly. Size is omitted from some rows. Given values are once, few, many or a class for expanded clones.

>few|TRBJ1-1|TRBV11-2|TRBD1
CASSLVQGRRPEAFF
TGTGCCAGCAGCTTAGTACAGGGGAGAAGGCCTGAAGCTTTCTTT
>NA|TRBJ2-2|TRBV2|TRBD2
CASRNIGLAGGSLAGELFF
TGTGCCAGCAGGAATATAGGACTAGCGGGGGGATCCCTCGCCGGGGAGCTGTTTTTT
>NA|TRBJ1-2|TRBV27|NA
CASSWAGGTALSFYGYTF
TGTGCCAGCAGCTGGGCGGGGGGCACCGCCCTTTCCTTCTATGGCTACACCTTC
>NA|TRBJ2-5|TRBV7-9|TRBD2
CASSPGPGGETQYF
TGTGCCAGCAGCCCGGGACCCGGGGGGGAGACCCAGTACTTC
>NA|TRBJ2-3|TRBV6-5|TRBD2
CASSYSGAGSTDTQYF
TGTGCCAGCAGTTACTCCGGAGCGGGGAGCACAGATACGCAGTATTTT
>few|TRBJ2-1|TRBV6-1|TRBD2
CASVYAGGAYNEQFF
TGTGCCAGCGTTTACGCGGGGGGTGCCTACAATGAGCAGTTCTTC
>NA|TRBJ2-3|TRBV11-2|TRBD2
CASSRKGLAGGWDTQYF
TGTGCCAGCAGCCGAAAGGGACTAGCGGGGGGGTGGGATACGCAGTATTTT
>NA|TRBJ1-1|TRBV10-3|NA
CAISEMSTEAFF
TGTGCCATCAGTGAGATGTCAACTGAAGCTTTCTTT
>once|TRBJ2-7|TRBV7-8|NA
CASSLEGPGITEQYF
TGTGCCAGCAGCTTAGAAGGGCCGGGAATTACGGAGCAGTACTTC
>NA|TRBJ2-7|TRBV5-6|TRBD2
CASNLGGSSSYEQYF
TGTGCCAGCAACCTCGGGGGGTCGAGCTCCTACGAGCAGTACTTC